One and the same sample provided the 31 T cell receptor beta chains below, sequenced in a study of Ad26.COV2.S vaccination and SARS-CoV-2 variants. Generated by immunoSEQ multiplex PCR, the TCRdb table keeps only in-frame clones and is missing some. The sample includes approximately 400,000 clones, more than 75% of them seen just once. Treatment specified: 15 to 20 received Ad26.COV2.S at low or high dose, single or two shots; roughly five received placebo; per-sample allocation not given. Material that was analyzed had been drawn on day 63 after the first vaccine or placebo injection. Sample: peripheral blood, taken in a trial of Ad26.COV2.S vaccine versus placebo. Receptors originate from a person aged 18-65 years who received the Ad26.COV2.S COVID-19 vaccine or a placebo.

The table lists this clone with a count of one. The J gene is TRBJ1-3, the V gene TRBV9, with TRBD1 matching 7 bases. The ends lost 3 bases at V and 4 bases at J; junction bases unmatched: 10. The CDR3 sequence is 16 residues long. Germline CDR1 and CDR2: SGDLS and YYNGEE. This CDR3 reads CASSETNRGAGNTIYF. The DNA for the CDR3 is TGTGCCAGCAGCGAAACAAACAGGGGCGCCGGAAACACCATATATTTT.

Concerning this clone: At one of its ends the junction is not consistent with the germline gene, which may arise from a read error. This chain uses TRBV7-7 with TRBJ2-7; D perhaps matches TRBD2 (6 bases). The germline V gene encodes CDR1 SSHAT and CDR2 FNYEAQ (reference sequence). The CDR3 is 14 residues long. CDR3 sequence (DNA): TGTGCTAGCAGCTTAGCGGACGGCTCCTACGAGCAGTACTTC. It specifies CASSLADGSYEQYF.

The chain is built from TRBV28 and TRBJ1-1; D possibly corresponds to TRBD1 (6 bases). The CDR3 extends over 14 amino acids. V was trimmed by 1 base and J by 7 bases, leaving 13 bases between them. Germline V gene data show CDR1 as MDHEN and CDR2 as SYDVKM. DNA for the CDR3: TGTGCCAGCAGTTTATTCACAGGGAGAGGTGAAGCTTTCTTT. Amino acids: CASSLFTGRGEAFF.

The chain joins TRBV5-1 to TRBJ2-1; D is uncertain. Looked up from germline, CDR1 is SGHRS and CDR2 is YFSETQ. This CDR3 contains 13 residues. Trimming pared 4 bases from V and 5 bases from J, leaving 10 bases between. CDR3: CASSARSNNEQFF. CDR3 DNA sequence: TGCGCCAGCAGCGCTAGGTCCAACAATGAGCAGTTCTTC.

Details on this clone: Other DNA sequences in the same sample also yield this CDR3. This chain connects TRBV18 to TRBJ1-1, with D perhaps TRBD1 (6 bases). This CDR3 is built from 15 residues. The germline V gene has CDR1 KGHSH and CDR2 LQKENI. V lost 2 bases, J lost 1 base, and 11 bases lay in between. The CDR3 sequence is CASSPSQGTNTEAFF. The CDR3 nucleotides read TGTGCCAGCTCACCATCTCAGGGGACGAACACTGAAGCTTTCTTT.

V is TRBV12-5 and J is TRBJ2-6; D uncertain. The CDR3 extends over 13 amino acids. V lost 7 bases to trimming and J lost 1 base, with 5 bases between them. Germline lookup yields CDR1 LGHNT and CDR2 FRNRAP. CDR3 protein: CASALSGANVLTF. The CDR3 DNA sequence: TGTGCTAGTGCCCTGTCTGGGGCCAACGTCCTGACTTTC. The whole variable domain, filled in from reference TRBV12-5 and TRBJ2-6, reads DARVTQTPRHKVTEMGQEVTMRCQPILGHNTVFWYRQTMMQGLELLAYFRNRAPLDDSGMPKDRFSAEMPDATLATLKIQPSEPRDSAVYFCASALSGANVLTFGAGSRLTVL.

The gene calls are TRBV20-1 and TRBJ2-7; D gene uncertain. The CDR3 runs 11 residues. CDR1 DFQATT and CDR2 SNEGSKA come from the germline V gene (reference sequence). The ends were cut back, 2 bases at V and 10 bases at J, with 12 bases in the middle. This chain's CDR3 is CSARLDAGQYF. CDR3 bases: TGCAGTGCTAGACTGGATGCAGGTCAGTACTTC.

This clone was picked up one time. The chain uses TRBV6-2 or TRBV6-3 and TRBJ2-2, with TRBD1 as a possible D gene (5 bases). The V and J ends lost 6 bases and 6 bases respectively, with 14 bases between them. The V gene's germline CDR1 is MNHEY and CDR2 SVGEGT. The CDR3 covers 14 residues. The CDR3 DNA reads TGTGCCAGCAGCCCCCCCTTAGGGGCCGGGGAGCTGTTTTTT. As protein: CASSPPLGAGELFF.

The rearrangement uses TRBV5-1 and TRBJ2-7; no clear D. Trimming removed 0 bases from V and 2 bases from J, with 9 bases in between. CDR3 length: 14 amino acids. The V gene's germline CDR1 is SGHRS and CDR2 YFSETQ. CDR3 nucleotides: TGCGCCAGCAGCTTGGTCACCCCTACCTACGAGCAGTACTTC. Protein: CASSLVTPTYEQYF.

The J gene is TRBJ2-7, the V gene TRBV24-1; 8 nucleotides match TRBD1. The V gene end was trimmed by 3 bases and the J gene end by 3 bases; junction bases not matched to a gene: 6. The germline V gene has CDR1 KGHDR and CDR2 SFDVKD. This CDR3 comprises 15 residues. The CDR3 nucleotides are TGTGCCACCAGTGATCCCGGACAGGGATTCTACGAGCAGTACTTC. This sequence encodes CATSDPGQGFYEQYF.

This clone occurred many times. V and J are TRBV2 and TRBJ1-1; D is unclear. Trimming shortened V by 8 bases and J by 1 base, and 5 bases separated the two germline ends. Germline loops: CDR1 SNHLY, CDR2 FYNNEI. This CDR3 comprises 11 residues. The CDR3 here is CASEGNTEAFF. Written as DNA, the CDR3 is TGTGCCAGCGAGGGGAACACTGAAGCTTTCTTT.

The chain joins TRBV19 to TRBJ1-2, with D unresolved. The germline CDR1 and CDR2 sequences are LNHDA and SQIVND (reference sequence). There are 14 residues in the CDR3. Trimming shortened V by 5 bases and J by 0 bases, and 10 bases separated the two germline ends. The CDR3 coding sequence is TGTGCCAGTAGTCCAGTCAATTCTAACTATGGCTACACCTTC. Protein sequence: CASSPVNSNYGYTF. The full variable domain, rest sourced from reference TRBV19 and TRBJ1-2, is DGGITQSPKYLFRKEGQNVTLSCEQNLNHDAMYWYRQDPGQGLRLIYYSQIVNDFQKGDIAEGYSVSREKKESFPLTVTSAQKNPTAFYLCASSPVNSNYGYTFGSGTRLTVV.

The chain couples TRBV2 to TRBJ1-5, with D possibly TRBD1 on 6 matching bases. CDR3 length equals 14 residues. V was cut by 6 bases and J by 0 bases, with 9 bases left in between. Germline V CDR1 and CDR2: SNHLY, FYNNEI. The CDR3 region is CASSTGFSNQPQHF. CDR3 DNA sequence: TGTGCCAGCAGCACAGGGTTTAGCAATCAGCCCCAGCATTTT.

This chain links TRBV3-1 (or the pseudogene TRBV3-2) with TRBJ2-3; D gene unclear. Germline V gene sequence: CDR1 LGHDT, CDR2 YNNKEL (reference sequence). V was cut by 1 base and J by 8 bases, with 7 bases left in between. This CDR3 has 12 residues. In DNA form, the CDR3 reads TGTGCCAGCAGCCAAGTAGTCGGTACGCAGTATTTT. Residues: CASSQVVGTQYF.

V and J are TRBV2 and TRBJ2-7; perhaps TRBD1 as D (7 bases). CDR3 length equals 14 residues. Germline CDR1 is SNHLY and CDR2 is FYNNEI. Between the trimmed V and J ends, which lost 4 bases and 4 bases, there was a span of 14 bases. CDR3 DNA sequence: TGTGCCAGCAGTGCGCGACAGGGACTTTACGAGCAGTACTTC. Translated: CASSARQGLYEQYF.

In its sample, this clone was seen once. This chain connects TRBV9 to TRBJ1-1; TRBD1 matches 10 bases. This CDR3 spans 14 amino acids. The J segment lost 3 bases and the V segment lost 3 bases, leaving 2 bases of the junction unmatched. Germline loops: CDR1 SGDLS, CDR2 YYNGEE. The CDR3 here is CASSGGTGDTEAFF. The CDR3 DNA sequence: TGTGCCAGCAGCGGGGGGACAGGGGACACTGAAGCTTTCTTT.

V gene TRBV5-8 combines with J gene TRBJ2-1, with D perhaps TRBD1 or TRBD2 (5 bases each). The CDR3 consists of 17 residues. Germline CDR1 reads SGHTS; CDR2 reads YDEGEE. Between the trimmed V and J ends, which lost 0 bases and 0 bases, there was a span of 13 bases. CDR3 in DNA: TGTGCCAGCAGCTTGGTCCCGGGACCCAGCTCCTACAATGAGCAGTTCTTC. It translates to CASSLVPGPSSYNEQFF.

The chain has TRBV5-1 and TRBJ2-1; D possibly matches TRBD1 or TRBD2 (5 bases each). The CDR3 is made up of 14 amino acids. Per the germline V gene, CDR1 is SGHRS and CDR2 is YFSETQ. V lost 4 bases, J lost 5 bases, and 13 bases lay in between. Here the CDR3 DNA reads TGCGCCAGCAGCACCGGCCGGGGCCACAATGAGCAGTTCTTC. This codes for CASSTGRGHNEQFF.

V usage is TRBV28 and J usage is TRBJ2-7, with TRBD2 matching 13 bases. This CDR3 is 15 amino acids long. Germline-derived CDR1 and CDR2 are MDHEN and SYDVKM. The V gene end was trimmed by 5 bases and the J gene end by 4 bases; junction bases not matched to a gene: 5. CDR3 DNA: TGTGCCAGCAGTCGGGGGACTAGCGGGATTTACGAGCAGTACTTC. It specifies CASSRGTSGIYEQYF. Together with reference TRBV28 and TRBJ2-7, the CDR3 gives the full variable domain: DVKVTQSSRYLVKRTGEKVFLECVQDMDHENMFWYRQDPGLGLRLIYFSYDVKMKEKGDIPEGYSVSREKKERFSLILESASTNQTSMYLCASSRGTSGIYEQYFGPGTRLTVT.

V is TRBV4-1 and J is TRBJ2-7; TRBD1 matches at 7 bases. Germline V gene data show CDR1 as MGHRA and CDR2 as YSYEKL. The CDR3 covers 16 residues. V was clipped by 3 bases and J by 3 bases; unmatched bases: 11. In DNA, the CDR3 is TGCGCCAGCAGCCATGGACGACGACAGGGTGGCTACGAGCAGTACTTC. Protein: CASSHGRRQGGYEQYF.

The chain carries TRBV5-6 and TRBJ2-1; 8 bases fit TRBD1. This CDR3 region has 16 residues. Germline-derived CDR1 and CDR2 are SGHDT and YYEEEE. Trimming removed 3 bases from V and 8 bases from J; junction bases left unmatched: 13. CDR3 bases: TGTGCCAGCAGCTCGCCTGGGGCCAGGGGGCTTGATGAGCAGTTCTTC. Translated: CASSSPGARGLDEQFF.

Note on this clone: Germline and junction disagree at one end, which may indicate a read error. This chain uses TRBV4-1 with TRBJ1-4, with D possibly TRBD1 on 5 matching bases. Germline CDR1 reads MGHRA; CDR2 reads YSYEKL. This CDR3 has 15 amino acids. CDR3 nucleotides: TGCGCCAGCAGCTCCCCGGGACGGTCTAAAGAAAAACTGTTTTTT. Amino acids: CASSSPGRSKEKLFF.

V usage is TRBV7-7 and J usage is TRBJ2-1; no clear D. This CDR3 spans 13 amino acids. From germline, CDR1 is SSHAT and CDR2 FNYEAQ (reference sequence). Between the trimmed V and J ends, which lost 4 bases and 6 bases, there was a span of 10 bases. CDR3 residues: CASSSGLGNEQFF. The CDR3 DNA sequence: TGTGCCAGCAGCTCCGGGCTAGGCAATGAGCAGTTCTTC.

Written as DNA, the CDR3 is TGTGCCAGCAGCGCGGGGACAGGCGTGACCTACGAGCAGTACTTC. Encoded protein: CASSAGTGVTYEQYF. The chain recombines TRBV9 with TRBJ2-7; TRBD1 matches at 8 bases. V lost 3 bases to trimming and J lost 2 bases; unmatched junction nucleotides: 7. Looked up from germline, CDR1 is SGDLS and CDR2 is YYNGEE. The CDR3 is made up of 15 amino acids.

This sequence joins TRBV14 and TRBJ2-7; TRBD1 matches 10 bases. This CDR3 is 21 amino acids long. Per germline, CDR1 SGHDN and CDR2 FVKESK. V shed 3 bases and J 2 bases; nucleotides not matched to a gene: 22. CDR3 region: CASSHRIWGPRGQGGAYEQYF. The DNA of the CDR3 is TGTGCCAGCAGCCATAGGATTTGGGGACCTAGAGGACAGGGGGGGGCCTACGAGCAGTACTTC.

The CDR3 protein is CASSLGTTGDPYEQYF. DNA of the CDR3: TGTGCCAGCAGCCTCGGGACCACCGGAGACCCATACGAGCAGTACTTC. This chain joins TRBV9 and TRBJ2-7; D tentatively fits TRBD1 or TRBD2 (5 bases each). CDR1 and CDR2 from the germline V gene are SGDLS and YYNGEE. Trimming stripped 4 bases from V and 4 bases from J, with 21 bases between. This CDR3 has 16 amino acids.

This sequence joins TRBV2 and TRBJ1-2; 7 bases fit TRBD1. V trimming: 7 bases; J trimming: 0 bases; junction bases outside the gene matches: 8. This CDR3 contains 15 residues. The germline V gene encodes CDR1 SNHLY and CDR2 FYNNEI. The CDR3 sequence is CASNTGQGANYGYTF. CDR3 bases: TGTGCCAGCAACACTGGCCAGGGGGCTAACTATGGCTACACCTTC.

The genes are TRBV7-2 and TRBJ1-2; the match to TRBD1 covers 10 bases. CDR1 is SGHTA, CDR2 FQGNSA, per germline. The V and J ends lost 4 bases and 4 bases, in that order; junction bases with no gene match: 6. The CDR3 totals 15 residues. In DNA form, the CDR3 reads TGTGCCAGCAGCTCTCGGACAGGGGGGCTCTATGGCTACACCTTC. Amino acids: CASSSRTGGLYGYTF.

The rearrangement links TRBV13 to TRBJ2-7; D perhaps matches TRBD2 (5 bases). CDR1 and CDR2 from the germline V gene are PRHDT and FYEKMQ (reference sequence). Trimming left V 0 bases short and J 0 bases short, with 12 bases between. The CDR3 has 16 amino acids. The CDR3 DNA follows: TGTGCCAGCAGCTTAGGGGGGAGCCTTTTCTCCTACGAGCAGTACTTC. The encoded protein is CASSLGGSLFSYEQYF.

This chain links TRBV27 with TRBJ2-1; the match to TRBD2 covers 11 bases. Germline V gene data show CDR1 as MNHEY and CDR2 as SMNVEV (reference sequence). The length of the CDR3 is 18 residues. The trim removed 7 bases at V and 4 bases at J, leaving 15 bases unmatched. In nucleotides, the CDR3 is TGTGCCAGCACCCCCTCTGACTTAGCGGGAGGGTATTACAATGAGCAGTTCTTC. This sequence encodes CASTPSDLAGGYYNEQFF.

The chain links TRBV28 to TRBJ2-1, with D perhaps TRBD2 (5 bases). Between the trimmed V and J ends, which lost 6 bases and 2 bases, there was a span of 14 bases. This CDR3 spans 15 amino acids. Germline loops: CDR1 MDHEN, CDR2 SYDVKM. The CDR3 region has the DNA TGTGCCAGCAGGGTCGGAGGAATGACCTACAATGAGCAGTTCTTC. This encodes CASRVGGMTYNEQFF.